This passage covers 25 T cell receptor beta chains from one sample sequenced in a study of blood T cell repertoires in COVID-19. Only in-frame clones appear in the TCRdb table, and some are missing; sequencing was by immunoSEQ multiplex PCR. The table shows hundreds of thousands of clones, with around 86% occurring only once. Material for sequencing was peripheral blood. The receptors stem from a woman aged 30 to 39 with active or convalescent COVID-19.

V usage is TRBV6-2 or TRBV6-3 and J usage is TRBJ2-7; possible D gene TRBD2, 6 bases. Deletions cut 5 bases from V and 3 bases from J, with 20 bases between. The CDR3 consists of 16 residues. Germline V gene lookup returns CDR1 MNHEY and CDR2 SVGEGT. The CDR3 DNA reads as TGTGCCAGCAGTGACCCTTCGCAGACTAGGAACTACGAGCAGTACTTC. This codes for CASSDPSQTRNYEQYF.

A single count supports this clone. The V and J genes are TRBV7-9 and TRBJ2-3; 7 bases are a match to TRBD1. V trimming: 2 bases; J trimming: 2 bases; junction bases outside the gene matches: 4. The V gene's germline CDR1 is SEHNR and CDR2 FQNEAQ (reference sequence). The CDR3 covers 15 residues. The DNA for the CDR3 is TGTGCCAGCAGCTTAAGGACAGGAAACACAGATACGCAGTATTTT. Translating gives CASSLRTGNTDTQYF.

V and J are TRBV5-6 and TRBJ2-1; TRBD2 matches 8 bases. Germline values: CDR1 SGHDT, CDR2 YYEEEE. The V segment lost 0 bases and the J segment 4 bases; nucleotides outside the gene matches: 12. There are 18 residues in the CDR3. The CDR3 protein is CASSLGRLAGSFYNEQFF. The CDR3 nucleotides read TGTGCCAGCAGCTTGGGTCGGCTAGCGGGCTCGTTTTACAATGAGCAGTTCTTC.

This clone has just a few counts. The chain links TRBV29-1 to TRBJ1-1, with D possibly TRBD1 on 6 matching bases. Looked up from germline, CDR1 is SQVTM and CDR2 is ANQGSEA. V lost 6 bases to trimming and J lost 5 bases, with 13 bases between them. This CDR3 spans 12 amino acids. CDR3 coding DNA: TGCAGCGTGCTTACAGGGAATACTGAAGCTTTCTTT. Protein sequence: CSVLTGNTEAFF.

The chain links TRBV11-2 to TRBJ2-1; possible D gene TRBD1, 5 bases. With 6 bases removed from V and 8 bases from J, the gap between germline ends came to 14 bases. This CDR3 region has 13 residues. The germline gives CDR1 SGHAT, CDR2 FQNNGV. The DNA for the CDR3 is TGTGCCAGCAGTTTCGTAGGGGTTGATGAGCAGTTCTTC. The encoded protein is CASSFVGVDEQFF.

This chain joins TRBV3-1 (or the pseudogene TRBV3-2) and TRBJ1-5; D may be TRBD1 (6 bases). V was pared by 4 bases and J by 0 bases, with 10 bases between. This CDR3 has 15 residues. The germline gives CDR1 LGHDT, CDR2 YNNKEL (reference sequence). CDR3 sequence (DNA): TGTGCCAGCAGCCTGGCAGGGGCTAGCAATCAGCCCCAGCATTTT. This translates into CASSLAGASNQPQHF.

The rearrangement joins TRBV7-6 to TRBJ1-1; TRBD1 is a possible D gene (5 bases). Germline V lookup: CDR1 SGHVS, CDR2 FNYEAQ. CDR3 length: 12 residues. Trimming shortened V by 3 bases and J by 7 bases, and 9 bases separated the two germline ends. The CDR3 DNA sequence: TGTGCCAGCAGCTTGGGGGGAGGTGAAGCTTTCTTT. It yields the protein CASSLGGGEAFF.

Comments on this clone: The sample has other DNA sequences that encode this CDR3 too. CDR3 sequence (DNA): TGTGCCAGCAGCTCGGACAGCTACGAGCAGTACTTC. It codes for CASSSDSYEQYF. The chain links TRBV5-6 to TRBJ2-7; D may be TRBD1 (6 bases). The CDR3 sequence is 12 residues long. The ends were cut back, 3 bases at V and 3 bases at J, with 7 bases in the middle. In germline, CDR1 is SGHDT, CDR2 YYEEEE.

The rearrangement uses TRBV4-1 and TRBJ2-1; 10 bases fit TRBD2. V dropped 6 bases and J dropped 7; count of bases not matched to a gene: 9. This CDR3 contains 15 residues. CDR1 MGHRA and CDR2 YSYEKL come from the germline V gene. The CDR3 DNA is TGCGCCAGCAGGAGCGGGGGGGCAAACCCAAATGAGCAGTTCTTC. It encodes CASRSGGANPNEQFF.

This clone appeared a single time. The rearrangement links TRBV2 to TRBJ1-1; 10 bases align to TRBD1. Unmatched junction bases numbered 2, after V lost 9 bases and J lost 1 base. CDR3 size: 13 residues. Germline V gene data show CDR1 as SNHLY and CDR2 as FYNNEI. CDR3 protein: CARWDRGNTEAFF. The DNA of the CDR3 is TGTGCCAGATGGGACAGGGGGAACACTGAAGCTTTCTTT.

Turning to this clone: A junction boundary mismatches the germline segment, possibly from a read error. The chain has TRBV2 and TRBJ2-4; D is possibly TRBD1 (5 bases). Germline V CDR1 and CDR2: SNHLY, FYNNEI. The CDR3 spans 13 residues. Written as DNA, the CDR3 is TGTGCCAGCAGCGAAGACAGATTAAACATTCAGTACTTC. Translation gives CASSEDRLNIQYF.

This rearrangement joins TRBV27 to TRBJ1-4, with D possibly matching TRBD1 (6 bases). Germline V gene lookup returns CDR1 MNHEY and CDR2 SMNVEV (reference sequence). CDR3 length: 17 amino acids. V dropped 4 bases and J dropped 3 bases, with 18 bases sitting between them. For the CDR3, the DNA is TGTGCCAGCAGTTCGCACTTAACAGGGTCGCCTAATGAAAAACTGTTTTTT. Translation: CASSSHLTGSPNEKLFF.

The table lists this clone with a count of one. The CDR3 loop reads CASSQEGGALMNTEAFF. CDR3 nucleotide sequence: TGCGCCAGCAGCCAAGAGGGAGGGGCCCTAATGAACACTGAAGCTTTCTTT. This chain connects TRBV4-1 to TRBJ1-1, with D maybe TRBD1 (5 bases). The CDR3 has 17 residues. Germline V gives CDR1 MGHRA, CDR2 YSYEKL. V lost 0 bases to trimming and J lost 0 bases, with 14 bases between them.

This rearrangement joins TRBV19 to TRBJ1-5, with D perhaps TRBD1 (6 bases). Trimming stripped 0 bases from V and 1 base from J, with 10 bases between. The CDR3 consists of 16 residues. In germline, CDR1 is LNHDA, CDR2 SQIVND (reference sequence). The CDR3 DNA follows: TGTGCCAGTAGTATAGAACAGGGTTGGAGCAATCAGCCCCAGCATTTT. As protein: CASSIEQGWSNQPQHF.

This chain uses TRBV19 with TRBJ2-2, with 8 positions matching TRBD1. With 8 bases clipped from V and 6 bases from J, the junction kept 17 bases outside the gene matches. Germline assignment: CDR1 LNHDA and CDR2 SQIVND (reference sequence). The CDR3 extends over 17 amino acids. CDR3 in amino acids: CASVATDRGSGSGELFF. The DNA of the CDR3 is TGTGCCAGTGTTGCGACAGACAGGGGATCGGGGTCCGGGGAGCTGTTTTTT.

This chain joins TRBV6-1 and TRBJ1-2, with unresolved D. The germline V gene encodes CDR1 MNHNS and CDR2 SASEGT. The CDR3 totals 14 residues. The ends were cut back, 3 bases at V and 0 bases at J, with 8 bases in the middle. The chain's CDR3 is CASSDRQTNYGYTF. The DNA of the CDR3 is TGTGCCAGCAGTGACAGGCAAACTAACTATGGCTACACCTTC.

The rearrangement links TRBV3-1 (or the pseudogene TRBV3-2) to TRBJ1-1, with TRBD1 identical over 7 bases. Germline V lookup: CDR1 LGHDT, CDR2 YNNKEL (reference sequence). The CDR3 covers 16 residues. Losses at the gene ends were 2 bases for V and 0 bases for J; bases not matched to a gene: 6. CDR3 nucleotide sequence: TGTGCCAGCAGCCAATTGGGACAGATAATGAACACTGAAGCTTTCTTT. It specifies CASSQLGQIMNTEAFF.

This rearrangement joins TRBV6-2 or TRBV6-3 to TRBJ2-3; 8 nucleotides line up with TRBD2. The CDR3 runs 17 residues. V trimming: 2 bases; J trimming: 0 bases; junction bases outside the gene matches: 7. Germline CDR1 is MNHEY and CDR2 is SVGEGT. CDR3: CASSYPVTSGSTDTQYF. DNA of the CDR3: TGTGCCAGCAGTTACCCAGTTACTAGCGGAAGCACAGATACGCAGTATTTT.

The table lists this clone with a count of one. The chain employs TRBV10-2 and TRBJ2-7; 7 nucleotides line up with TRBD1. The CDR3 is made up of 13 amino acids. CDR1 WSHSY and CDR2 SAAADI come from the germline V gene. The V and J ends lost 2 bases and 4 bases, in that order; junction bases with no gene match: 2. This CDR3 reads CASSEGDSYEQYF. In DNA form, the CDR3 reads TGCGCCAGCAGTGAGGGGGACAGTTACGAGCAGTACTTC.

This chain links TRBV19 with TRBJ1-5; D not resolved. Deletions cut 5 bases from V and 0 bases from J, with 11 bases between. This CDR3 spans 15 amino acids. CDR1 and CDR2 (germline): LNHDA, SQIVND (reference sequence). CDR3 loop: CASSSAGISNQPQHF. The DNA for the CDR3 is TGTGCCAGTAGTTCGGCGGGGATTAGCAATCAGCCCCAGCATTTT.

The chain combines TRBV13 with TRBJ1-2, with D possibly being TRBD1 (6 bases). CDR3 length equals 15 residues. Germline V lookup: CDR1 PRHDT, CDR2 FYEKMQ (reference sequence). Trimming left V 5 bases short and J 4 bases short, with 17 bases between. The CDR3 reads CASSDLGASSYGYTF. The CDR3 bases are TGTGCCAGCAGCGACCTGGGGGCATCCTCCTATGGCTACACCTTC.

The chain joins TRBV6-5 to TRBJ1-5; 7 nucleotides line up with TRBD1. V gave up 10 bases and J gave up 4 bases; unmatched junction bases: 7. Germline assignment: CDR1 MNHEY and CDR2 SVGAGI. This CDR3 has 13 amino acids. In nucleotides, the CDR3 is TGTGCCACCTCAAGACAGGGAAATCAGCCCCAGCATTTT. It specifies CATSRQGNQPQHF.

This clone has only one observation. This sequence joins TRBV3-1 (or the pseudogene TRBV3-2) and TRBJ1-1, with 9 nucleotides matching TRBD1. Germline CDR1 reads LGHDT; CDR2 reads YNNKEL (reference sequence). J lost 4 bases, V lost 4 bases, and 7 bases had no gene match. The CDR3 runs 15 residues. The CDR3, as DNA: TGTGCCAGCAGCCCCGGGACAGGGCCGGGCACTGAAGCTTTCTTT. Its protein is CASSPGTGPGTEAFF.

The chain joins TRBV29-1 to TRBJ1-1; 8 nucleotides line up with TRBD1. This CDR3 has 15 amino acids. The junction had 9 bases not matched to a gene; V was cut back by 6 bases and J by 0 bases. Germline V lookup: CDR1 SQVTM, CDR2 ANQGSEA. CDR3 nucleotides: TGCAGCGTCAATCGACAGGGGATCCTGAACACTGAAGCTTTCTTT. Its translation is CSVNRQGILNTEAFF.

CDR3 region: CASTPPGGPADTQYF. The DNA for the CDR3 is TGCGCCAGCACCCCCCCGGGAGGGCCTGCAGATACGCAGTATTTT. J is TRBJ2-3 and V is TRBV5-1, with TRBD2 matching over 8 bases. Germline lookup yields CDR1 SGHRS and CDR2 YFSETQ. Losses at the gene ends were 6 bases for V and 4 bases for J; bases not matched to a gene: 10. This CDR3 is built from 15 residues.